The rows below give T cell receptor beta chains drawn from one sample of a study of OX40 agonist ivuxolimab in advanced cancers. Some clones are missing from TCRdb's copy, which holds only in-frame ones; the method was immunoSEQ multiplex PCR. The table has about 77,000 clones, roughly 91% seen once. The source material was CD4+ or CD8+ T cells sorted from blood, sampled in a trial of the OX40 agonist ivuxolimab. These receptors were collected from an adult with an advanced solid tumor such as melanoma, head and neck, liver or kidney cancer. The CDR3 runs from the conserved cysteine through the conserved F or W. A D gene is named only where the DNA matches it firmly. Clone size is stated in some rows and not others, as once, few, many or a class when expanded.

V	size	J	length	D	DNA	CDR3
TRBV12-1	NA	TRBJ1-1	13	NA	TGTACCATTAAGGACAGGGAGAACACTGAAGCTTTCTTT	CTIKDRENTEAFF
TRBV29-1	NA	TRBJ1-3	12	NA	TGCAGCGTCCATTCGGGGGTAAACACCATATATTTT	CSVHSGVNTIYF
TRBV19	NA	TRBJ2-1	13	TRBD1	TGTGCCACGAGGGGGCACCCCTACAATGAGCAGTTCTTC	CATRGHPYNEQFF
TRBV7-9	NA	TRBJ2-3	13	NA	TGTGCCAGCAGCTTAGGTTACACAGATACGCAGTATTTT	CASSLGYTDTQYF
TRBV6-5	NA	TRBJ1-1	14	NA	TGTGCCAGCAGTTACTTATCAGGGAACACTGAAGCTTTCTTT	CASSYLSGNTEAFF
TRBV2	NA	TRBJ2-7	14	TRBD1	TGTGCCAGCAAAACAGACAGGGGGTTATACGAGCAGTACTTC	CASKTDRGLYEQYF
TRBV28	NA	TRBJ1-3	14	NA	TGTGCCAGCAGTTTAAGGGGTTCTGGAAACACCATATATTTT	CASSLRGSGNTIYF
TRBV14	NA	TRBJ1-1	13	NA	TGTGCCAGCGGTGCGGGGCTGAACACTGAAGCTTTCTTT	CASGAGLNTEAFF
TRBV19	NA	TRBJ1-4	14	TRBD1	TGTGCCAGTAGCTCGACAGGGGCGGGTGAAAAACTGTTTTTT	CASSSTGAGEKLFF
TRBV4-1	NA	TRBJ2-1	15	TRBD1	TGCGCCAGCAGCAAAACAGGGGAGACATACAATGAGCAGTTCTTC	CASSKTGETYNEQFF
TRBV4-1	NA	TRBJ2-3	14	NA	TGCGCCAGCAGCCAACAGACTAGCACAGATACGCAGTATTTT	CASSQQTSTDTQYF
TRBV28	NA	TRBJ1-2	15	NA	TGTGCCAGCAGGCTGAAGGGTACGGCTAACTATGGCTACACCTTC	CASRLKGTANYGYTF
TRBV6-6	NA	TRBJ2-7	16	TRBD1	TGTGCCAGCAGTTACGACCTTGTAGGACAGGGGAATGAGCAGTACTTC	CASSYDLVGQGNEQYF
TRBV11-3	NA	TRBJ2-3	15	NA	TGTGCCAGCAGCCCGGGGGTGGGGAGCACAGATACGCAGTATTTT	CASSPGVGSTDTQYF
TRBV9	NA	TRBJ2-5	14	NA	TGTGCCAGCAGCCCCCTCAGTGGTGGCCAGACCCAGTACTTC	CASSPLSGGQTQYF
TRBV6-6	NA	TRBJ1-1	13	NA	TGTGCCAGCGGGCAAGGGGTGCGAACTGAAGCTTTCTTT	CASGQGVRTEAFF
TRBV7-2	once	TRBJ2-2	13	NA	TGTGCCAGCAGCGAGCGGTTCACCGGGGAGCTGTTTTTT	CASSERFTGELFF
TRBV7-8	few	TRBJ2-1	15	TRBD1	TGTGCCAGCAGCTACGACAGGGGCCCGTACAATGAGCAGTTCTTC	CASSYDRGPYNEQFF
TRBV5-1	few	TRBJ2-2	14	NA	TGCGCCAGCAGCTTGGCTCTGGGGCCCGGGGAGCTGTTTTTT	CASSLALGPGELFF
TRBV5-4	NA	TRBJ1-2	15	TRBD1	TGTGCCAGCAGCTTGAGGGACAGAACCAACTATGGCTACACCTTC	CASSLRDRTNYGYTF